Listed below are T cell receptor beta chains from one sample, sequenced in a study of blood T cell repertoires in COVID-19. Profiled with immunoSEQ multiplex PCR; TCRdb holds only in-frame clones, not every one. Of approximately 70,000 clones in the sample, roughly 88% were seen once. Sequenced: peripheral blood. The receptors were sampled from a woman between 65 and 79 years old with acute or convalescent COVID-19. Each CDR3 is given with its conserved first and last residue. D genes are given only for firm matches. Clone size, where shown, is once, few, many, or a class for clones that have expanded.

-,-,TRBV6-5,TRBJ2-2,TGTGCCAGCAGCCCCTGGCGGGATGGGGAGCTGTTTTTT,CASSPWRDGELFF
TRBD1,-,TRBV7-2,TRBJ1-4,TGTGCCAGCAGCCCAGACAGGGGGGGGAATGAAAAACTGTTTTTT,CASSPDRGGNEKLFF
-,-,TRBV2,TRBJ1-5,TGTGCCAGCAGCGTCCGGGGGTTCGGTGATCAGCCCCAGCATTTT,CASSVRGFGDQPQHF
TRBD2,-,TRBV6-2/TRBV6-3,TRBJ2-7,TGTGCCAGCAGCAAGATAGCGGGAGGGCCTAGTTACGAGCAGTACTTC,CASSKIAGGPSYEQYF
TRBD1,-,TRBV24-1,TRBJ1-2,TGTGCCACCAGTGAGAGACAGGGCGCGGGCTACACCTTC,CATSERQGAGYTF
-,few,TRBV18,TRBJ2-7,TGTGCCAGCTCACCACGGACAGACTACGAGCAGTACTTC,CASSPRTDYEQYF
-,-,TRBV20-1,TRBJ2-7,TGCAGTGCTAGCGTTACCTACGAGCAGTACTTC,CSASVTYEQYF
-,-,TRBV12-5,TRBJ1-4,TGTGCTAGTGCCCAAAGATTCACGGCAGGGGATGAAAAACTGTTTTTT,CASAQRFTAGDEKLFF
-,-,TRBV4-3,TRBJ2-1,TGCGCCAGCAGCCAAGATGCCGGGGAGCAGTTCTTC,CASSQDAGEQFF
-,-,TRBV9,TRBJ2-7,TGTGCCAGCAGCGTAGCTCCCGCCAGCTCCTACGAGCAGTACTTC,CASSVAPASSYEQYF
-,-,TRBV9,TRBJ2-7,TGTGCCAGCTCCGCCGGGACACATTTCCACGAGCAGTACTTC,CASSAGTHFHEQYF
-,-,TRBV6-1,TRBJ1-5,TGTGCCAGCAGTGAAGGAGTTTATCAGCCCCAGCATTTT,CASSEGVYQPQHF
-,-,TRBV7-9,TRBJ2-7,TGTGCCAGCAGCGGGGGCCCCTCTAACGAGCAGTACTTC,CASSGGPSNEQYF
-,-,TRBV7-2,TRBJ2-7,TGTGCCAGCAGCTTAGGCGGGACGCGCTACGAGCAGTACTTC,CASSLGGTRYEQYF
-,-,TRBV7-8,TRBJ1-6,TGTGCCAGCAGCCTCCGAGGCAGTCAGGGGTTGAATTCACCCCTCCACTTT,CASSLRGSQGLNSPLHF
-,-,TRBV28,TRBJ1-2,TGTGCCACTACTCCTACCTGGCGGTATAGGGGCTACACCTTC,CATTPTWRYRGYTF
-,-,TRBV4-3,TRBJ1-2,TGCGCCAGCAGCCAAGGGGATAACAGGGCTGGCTACACCTTC,CASSQGDNRAGYTF
TRBD1,-,TRBV18,TRBJ1-4,TGTGCCAGCTCGCCCGGGACCGGGACAGGGAATGAAAAACTGTTTTTT,CASSPGTGTGNEKLFF
TRBD1,-,TRBV28,TRBJ1-1,TGTGCCAGCAGGGAGGACAGGGGGCGGGGTGGAGCTTTCTTT,CASREDRGRGGAFF
-,-,TRBV7-6,TRBJ1-1,TGTGCCAGCAGCTTAGTGGGGGGTGGCACTGAAGCTTTCTTT,CASSLVGGGTEAFF
-,-,TRBV7-2,TRBJ1-2,TGTGCCAGCAACCCCCAGAGGGGGATTTATGGCTACACCTTC,CASNPQRGIYGYTF
-,-,TRBV14,TRBJ2-4,TGTGCCAGCAGCCAAGCCTGGGGCAACATTCAGTACTTC,CASSQAWGNIQYF
TRBD1,-,TRBV19,TRBJ1-2,TGTGCCAGTAGACCGGGACAGGGGTTCGGTGGCTACACCTTC,CASRPGQGFGGYTF
TRBD1,-,TRBV7-9,TRBJ1-2,TGTGCCAGCAGCTGGGGACAGGACTATGGCTACACCTTC,CASSWGQDYGYTF
TRBD2,few,TRBV28,TRBJ2-3,TGTGCCAGCAGGATAGCGGGAGGGGGATCCACAGATACGCAGTATTTT,CASRIAGGGSTDTQYF
TRBD1,-,TRBV14,TRBJ2-2,TGTGCCAGCAGCCATCCCAGGGGGCTGGGCACCGGGGAGCTGTTTTTT,CASSHPRGLGTGELFF
-,-,TRBV7-2,TRBJ1-3,TGTGCCAGCAGCTTGGGGCGGATCTCTGGAAACACCATATATTTT,CASSLGRISGNTIYF
-,once,TRBV10-3,TRBJ2-2,TGTGCCATCTTCCCGGGAGTCCCGAACACCGGGGAGCTGTTTTTT,CAIFPGVPNTGELFF
-,-,TRBV18,TRBJ1-2,TGTGCCAGCTCACCAGTTGAGAACTATGGCTACACCTTC,CASSPVENYGYTF
TRBD1,-,TRBV6-4,TRBJ1-2,TGTGCCAGCAGAGGACAGGGAGATTATGGCTACACCTTC,CASRGQGDYGYTF
-,once,TRBV19,TRBJ2-1,TGTGCCAGTAGCCCTTCAGGAATTCCCTACAATGAGCAGTTCTTC,CASSPSGIPYNEQFF
TRBD2,-,TRBV6-5,TRBJ2-5,TGTGCCAGCAGTTACTCAGCGGGGGGCCTACAAGAGACCCAGTACTTC,CASSYSAGGLQETQYF
-,-,TRBV7-3,TRBJ2-2,TGTGCCAGCAGCCCGCATACAGCCGGGGAGCTGTTTTTT,CASSPHTAGELFF
-,-,TRBV30,TRBJ1-1,TGTGCCTGGACCCCATACAAGAACACTGAAGCTTTCTTT,CAWTPYKNTEAFF
-,-,TRBV7-2,TRBJ2-7,TGTGCCAGCAGCTTAACGGGCCTAGCCTTGAACTACGAGCAGTACTTC,CASSLTGLALNYEQYF
TRBD1,few,TRBV7-6,TRBJ2-1,TGTGCCAGCAGCCGGCGGCCGGGACAGCCGGACAATGAGCAGTTCTTC,CASSRRPGQPDNEQFF
-,-,TRBV5-1,TRBJ1-2,TGCGCCAGCGCATCCCCTGACAGAAACTATGGCTACACCTTC,CASASPDRNYGYTF
TRBD2,few,TRBV6-6,TRBJ2-7,TGTGCCAGCAGTTTGGGGACTAGCGGGGGGTACTACGAGCAGTACTTC,CASSLGTSGGYYEQYF
TRBD1,-,TRBV6-5,TRBJ2-4,TGTGCCAGCTTCGCCAGGGGGACGTCCAAAAACATTCAGTACTTC,CASFARGTSKNIQYF
TRBD2,-,TRBV7-3,TRBJ2-1,TGTGCCAGCAGCGGGGTGACTAGCGATGAGCAGTTCTTC,CASSGVTSDEQFF
TRBD1,-,TRBV2,TRBJ1-1,TGTGCCAGCAGTGAACTGACAGGGGATAACACTGAAGCTTTCTTT,CASSELTGDNTEAFF
-,-,TRBV24-1,TRBJ1-3,TGTGCCACCAGTGCCGCGACAGGTGCTGGAAACACCATATATTTT,CATSAATGAGNTIYF